Each of the 27 T cell receptor beta chains below was sequenced from the same sample in a study of sequential checkpoint blockade in melanoma. Generated by immunoSEQ multiplex PCR, the TCRdb table keeps only in-frame clones and is missing some. The sample records some 40,000 clones, around nine tenths being singletons. Treatment defined: randomized to nivolumab then ipilimumab (arm A) or the reverse (arm B). Sequencing was performed on CD8+ T cells sorted from blood (inferred from file names), taken from a patient given nivolumab and ipilimumab in sequence. The receptors here all came from a human donor with melanoma.

This clone was counted between two and nine times. The CDR3 DNA reads TGTGCCAGTAGTATTATGGCAGGGGGCACCGGGGAGCTGTTTTTT. The encoded protein is CASSIMAGGTGELFF. The J gene is TRBJ2-2, the V gene TRBV19; 7 bases align to TRBD1. CDR1 and CDR2 (germline): LNHDA, SQIVND (reference sequence). The CDR3 has 15 residues. Unmatched junction bases numbered 5, after V lost 3 bases and J lost 4 bases.

V gene TRBV7-9 combines with J gene TRBJ2-2; 7 positions match TRBD2. The trim removed 11 bases at V and 5 bases at J, leaving 5 bases unmatched. There are 12 residues in the CDR3. Per the germline V gene, CDR1 is SEHNR and CDR2 is FQNEAQ (reference sequence). The CDR3 DNA reads as TGTGCCGGGGGGGGTTTGACCGGGGAGCTGTTTTTT. It yields the protein CAGGGLTGELFF. Looking up the rest from reference TRBV7-9 and TRBJ2-2 gives the full variable domain: DTGVSQNPRHKITKRGQNVTFRCDPISEHNRLYWYRQTLGQGPEFLTYFQNEAQLEKSRLLSDRFSAERPKGSFSTLEIQRTEQGDSAMYLCAGGGLTGELFFGEGSRLTVL.

The V call is TRBV7-9, the J call TRBJ2-3, with D tentatively TRBD2 (5 bases). There are 15 residues in the CDR3. V was trimmed by 4 bases and J by 5 bases, leaving 16 bases between them. The germline V gene has CDR1 SEHNR and CDR2 FQNEAQ (reference sequence). This CDR3 is CASSSPEGPGDTQYF. In DNA form, the CDR3 reads TGTGCCAGCAGCTCCCCCGAGGGCCCGGGAGATACGCAGTATTTT. The entire variable domain, with the rest obtained from reference TRBV7-9 and TRBJ2-3, is as follows: DTGVSQNPRHKITKRGQNVTFRCDPISEHNRLYWYRQTLGQGPEFLTYFQNEAQLEKSRLLSDRFSAERPKGSFSTLEIQRTEQGDSAMYLCASSSPEGPGDTQYFGPGTRLTVL.

This CDR3 is CASSLISEGTNEQFF. The CDR3, as DNA: TGCGCCAGCAGCCTGATATCTGAGGGAACCAATGAGCAGTTCTTC. V and J are TRBV4-1 and TRBJ2-1; TRBD2 might be the D (5 bases). Germline V gene lookup returns CDR1 MGHRA and CDR2 YSYEKL. With 4 bases removed from V and 6 bases from J, the gap between germline ends came to 16 bases. The CDR3 extends over 15 amino acids.

The J gene is TRBJ2-5, the V gene TRBV6-5; TRBD1 agrees at 7 bases. The J call may be wrong; the DNA end is better matched by TRBJ2-7. The germline CDR1 and CDR2 sequences are MNHEY and SVGAGI. The CDR3 covers 15 residues. CDR3 nucleotide sequence: TGTGCCAGCAGTTATAACCGGGACAGTGCCTACGAGCAGTACTTC. It specifies CASSYNRDSAYEQYF.

This clone was counted a single time. This rearrangement joins TRBV9 to TRBJ2-5, with 7 nucleotides matching TRBD2. Trimming at V came to 0 bases and at J to 2 bases, leaving 7 bases not matched to a gene. The CDR3 runs 16 residues. From germline, CDR1 is SGDLS and CDR2 YYNGEE. The CDR3 here is CASSVDNGGGQETQYF. CDR3 sequence (DNA): TGTGCCAGCAGCGTAGACAACGGGGGAGGGCAAGAGACCCAGTACTTC.

The chain combines TRBV28 with TRBJ1-5; TRBD1 is a possible D gene (5 bases). V was pared by 1 base and J by 1 base, with 5 bases between. The germline gives CDR1 MDHEN, CDR2 SYDVKM. This CDR3 spans 14 amino acids. CDR3 nucleotides: TGTGCCAGCAGTTTATCAGGGAGCAATCAGCCCCAGCATTTT. It codes for CASSLSGSNQPQHF.

The chain links TRBV28 to TRBJ1-1, with 8 bases fitting TRBD1. Germline values: CDR1 MDHEN, CDR2 SYDVKM. Trimming at V came to 6 bases and at J to 4 bases, leaving 10 bases not matched to a gene. This CDR3 contains 15 residues. In DNA, the CDR3 is TGTGCCAGCAGATTCGTGACAGGGGTCGGCACTGAAGCTTTCTTT. Amino acid sequence: CASRFVTGVGTEAFF.

The rearrangement uses TRBV6-6 and TRBJ2-5, with 7 bases fitting TRBD2. From germline, CDR1 is MNHNY and CDR2 SVGAGI (reference sequence). V lost 6 bases and J lost 3; bases outside the gene matches: 13. The CDR3 extends over 16 amino acids. CDR3 DNA sequence: TGTGCCAGCAGACACCTCGAAAGGGAGGGGAAAGAGACCCAGTACTTC. It translates to CASRHLEREGKETQYF.

The V call is TRBV7-9, the J call TRBJ2-7, with D possibly TRBD2 on 7 matching bases. Germline V gene sequence: CDR1 SEHNR, CDR2 FQNEAQ (reference sequence). The CDR3 runs to 18 residues. Trimming shortened V by 5 bases and J by 3 bases, and 26 bases separated the two germline ends. The CDR3: CASSALGASGLQDYEQYF. The CDR3 DNA sequence: TGTGCCAGCAGCGCATTGGGGGCTAGCGGACTACAAGACTACGAGCAGTACTTC.

J is TRBJ1-1 and V is TRBV2, with a possible D match to TRBD1 (5 bases). The CDR3 has 13 amino acids. Germline CDR1 is SNHLY and CDR2 is FYNNEI. V gave up 4 bases and J gave up 1 base, with 7 bases separating them. The CDR3 reads CASSVRENTEAFF. The CDR3 region has the DNA TGTGCCAGCAGTGTCAGGGAGAACACTGAAGCTTTCTTT. The whole variable domain, remainder taken from reference TRBV2 and TRBJ1-1, is EPEVTQTPSHQVTQMGQEVILRCVPISNHLYFYWYRQILGQKVEFLVSFYNNEISEKSEIFDDQFSVERPDGSNFTLKIRSTKLEDSAMYFCASSVRENTEAFFGQGTRLTVV.

In its sample, this clone was seen once. The chain is built from TRBV27 and TRBJ2-7, with unresolved D. V gave up 3 bases and J gave up 0 bases, with 9 bases separating them. Germline assignment: CDR1 MNHEY and CDR2 SMNVEV (reference sequence). This CDR3 is built from 14 residues. Here the CDR3 reads CASSFGTSSYEQYF. The CDR3 DNA follows: TGTGCCAGCAGTTTTGGCACCAGCTCCTACGAGCAGTACTTC.

The CDR3 DNA follows: TGCGCCAGCAGCTTGAGCACCTACGAGCAGTACTTC. Protein sequence: CASSLSTYEQYF. The chain employs TRBV5-1 and TRBJ2-7; no firm D call. The CDR3 has 12 amino acids. Deletions cut 1 base from V and 2 bases from J, with 4 bases between. The germline CDR1 and CDR2 sequences are SGHRS and YFSETQ.

This clone was observed a few times. The chain recombines TRBV28 with TRBJ1-2, with 7 bases matching TRBD1. The CDR3 has 11 residues. Per the germline V gene, CDR1 is MDHEN and CDR2 is SYDVKM. Trimming at V came to 5 bases and at J to 7 bases, leaving 1 base not matched to a gene. Here the CDR3 reads CASSPGGGYTF. As DNA, the CDR3 is TGTGCCAGCAGTCCAGGGGGTGGCTACACCTTC.

The chain links TRBV29-1 to TRBJ2-2; D is undetermined. Germline V gene sequence: CDR1 SQVTM, CDR2 ANQGSEA. This CDR3 has 13 residues. V was cut by 7 bases and J by 2 bases, with 11 bases left in between. DNA of the CDR3: TGCAGCGCCATATACCTAAACACCGGGGAGCTGTTTTTT. Amino acid sequence: CSAIYLNTGELFF.

The CDR3: CASSVGTGGNQPQHF. The CDR3 nucleotides are TGTGCCAGCAGCGTCGGGACAGGGGGAAATCAGCCCCAGCATTTT. The chain carries TRBV7-6 and TRBJ1-5; TRBD1 aligns across 11 bases. This CDR3 comprises 15 residues. With 5 bases clipped from V and 4 bases from J, the junction kept 4 bases outside the gene matches. Germline V gene sequence: CDR1 SGHVS, CDR2 FNYEAQ.

This chain joins TRBV2 and TRBJ1-5, with 9 bases that match TRBD1. Germline V gene lookup returns CDR1 SNHLY and CDR2 FYNNEI. The CDR3 sequence is 15 residues long. The V and J ends lost 6 bases and 4 bases, in that order; junction bases with no gene match: 7. The CDR3 nucleotides are TGTGCCAGCAGAGGGACAGGGAGGTTTAATCAGCCCCAGCATTTT. Translating it yields CASRGTGRFNQPQHF.

The V and J genes are TRBV27 and TRBJ1-2; the match to TRBD1 covers 10 bases. V was pared by 8 bases and J by 4 bases, with 4 bases of the junction left unmatched. CDR3 length equals 13 residues. In germline, CDR1 is MNHEY, CDR2 SMNVEV (reference sequence). The CDR3 sequence is CASGTGAPYGYTF. CDR3 coding DNA: TGTGCCAGCGGGACAGGGGCTCCCTATGGCTACACCTTC.

CDR3 residues: CASRPLQEPWGNEQFF. For the CDR3, the DNA is TGTGCCAGCAGACCTCTACAGGAGCCTTGGGGCAATGAGCAGTTCTTC. This chain joins TRBV27 and TRBJ2-1; D might be TRBD1 (5 bases). Germline lookup yields CDR1 MNHEY and CDR2 SMNVEV (reference sequence). This CDR3 region has 16 residues. The V end was cut by 6 bases, the J end by 6 bases, with 21 bases between.

V and J are TRBV4-1 and TRBJ2-1; D gene ambiguous. CDR3 size: 16 residues. Germline CDR1 and CDR2: MGHRA and YSYEKL. The ends were cut back, 3 bases at V and 4 bases at J, with 16 bases in the middle. CDR3 in amino acids: CASSQIPGPDYNEQFF. The CDR3 DNA reads as TGCGCCAGCAGCCAGATACCGGGTCCTGATTACAATGAGCAGTTCTTC.

The V gene is TRBV7-9, the J gene TRBJ2-1; 8 bases are a match to TRBD2. Trimming took 5 bases from V and 12 from J; bases not matched to a gene: 18. Looked up from germline, CDR1 is SEHNR and CDR2 is FQNEAQ (reference sequence). The CDR3 runs 16 residues. CDR3 sequence (DNA): TGTGCCAGCAGCCAGACTATGGGGATAGCGGGACCTAGGCAGTTCTTC. The encoded protein is CASSQTMGIAGPRQFF.

The chain joins TRBV15 to TRBJ2-3, with TRBD1 as a possible D gene (5 bases). The CDR3 is made up of 12 amino acids. V was clipped by 3 bases and J by 9 bases, with 10 bases between them. Germline assignment: CDR1 LNHNV and CDR2 YYDKDF (reference sequence). CDR3 in DNA: TGTGCCACCAGCAGGTCGGACACGACGCAGTATTTT. Its translation is CATSRSDTTQYF.

The chain is built from TRBV7-6 and TRBJ2-7; a possible D gene is TRBD1 (7 bases). There are 14 residues in the CDR3. CDR1 is SGHVS and CDR2 is FNYEAQ in the germline V gene. V dropped 1 base and J dropped 3 bases, with 10 bases sitting between them. The CDR3 loop is CASSLGQGGYEQYV. The DNA for the CDR3 is TGTGCCAGCAGCTTAGGGCAGGGGGGCTACGAGCAGTACGTC.

The chain combines TRBV4-2 with TRBJ2-7; 13 nucleotides match TRBD2. This CDR3 contains 14 residues. CDR1 and CDR2 (germline): LGHNA, YNFKEQ. V was clipped by 2 bases and J by 6 bases; unmatched bases: 1. In DNA form, the CDR3 reads TGTGCCAGCAGCCAAACTAGCGGGAGGGGCGAGCAGTACTTC. Protein sequence: CASSQTSGRGEQYF.

The J gene is TRBJ2-1, the V gene TRBV9; TRBD2 matches 10 bases. CDR3 size: 16 residues. Germline CDR1 reads SGDLS; CDR2 reads YYNGEE. Trimming at V came to 6 bases and at J to 8 bases, leaving 14 bases not matched to a gene. Here the CDR3 DNA reads TGTGCCAGCACCCGTGAGGAACTAGCGGGAACGGATGAGCAGTTCTTC. The encoded protein is CASTREELAGTDEQFF.

This sequence joins TRBV7-2 and TRBJ2-5; D may be TRBD2 (6 bases). This CDR3 has 13 amino acids. V shed 4 bases and J shed 5 bases, with 11 bases lying between them. From germline, CDR1 is SGHTA and CDR2 FQGNSA. CDR3 sequence: CASSSGVRETQYF. DNA of the CDR3: TGTGCCAGCAGCTCGGGGGTTCGTGAGACCCAGTACTTC.

The chain links TRBV9 to TRBJ2-7; 10 bases line up with TRBD1. The V and J ends lost 3 bases and 6 bases, in that order; junction bases with no gene match: 6. The CDR3 totals 14 residues. Germline V CDR1 and CDR2: SGDLS, YYNGEE. The CDR3 sequence: CASSDRDRGSEQYF. For the CDR3, the DNA is TGTGCCAGCAGCGACCGGGACAGGGGAAGCGAGCAGTACTTC. Full variable domain (remainder filled in from reference TRBV9 and TRBJ2-7): DSGVTQTPKHLITATGQRVTLRCSPRSGDLSVYWYQQSLDQGLQFLIQYYNGEERAKGNILERFSAQQFPDLHSELNLSSLELGDSALYFCASSDRDRGSEQYFGPGTRLTVT.